The entry below describes one T cell receptor beta chain. V dropped 1 base and J dropped 9 bases, with 16 bases sitting between them. This CDR3 region has 15 residues. Looked up from germline, CDR1 is SGHAT and CDR2 is FQNNGV. The data derive from a study of T-cell reconstitution after alpha-beta-depleted transplantation in children. Researchers prepared the TCRbeta library using unique molecular identifiers, the study reports. TCRdb reprocessed the PCR reads via MiXCR and lists one record per CDR3 protein. The sample holds nearly 400,000 distinct CDR3 sequences, around 20% seen once. The receptor comes from a human donor who donated a stem cell graft to a child with acute myeloid leukemia. The sample in question was PBMCs from the stem cell graft donor, obtained from the stem cell graft. The chain uses TRBV11-2 and TRBJ2-1, with D perhaps TRBD2 (6 bases). The CDR3 is CASSLAPVRSGEQFF. CDR3 nucleotides: TGTGCCAGCAGCTTAGCGCCGGTCCGTAGCGGTGAGCAGTTCTTC.